One and the same sample provided the 20 T cell receptor beta chains below, sequenced in a study of blood T cells in healthy people across ages. The use of a sample-barcoded 5' primer and a J-beta primer mix characterized a second PCR of 7 to 11 cycles. A single record per CDR3 protein comes from TCRdb applying MiXCR to the 5' RACE reads. The top ten hold 3.7% of the sample, which has some 760,000 distinct CDR3 sequences, roughly 25% seen once. The same sample was also used in a study of T cells of mothers and their children.

Sequenced input: blood. These receptors were taken from a boy aged 10-17 years in good health.

This rearrangement joins TRBV6-1 to TRBJ1-6; TRBD1 aligns across 10 bases. The V segment lost 6 bases and the J segment 7 bases; nucleotides outside the gene matches: 9. CDR1 is MNHNS, CDR2 SASEGT, per germline. This CDR3 is 16 amino acids long. As DNA, the CDR3 is TGTGCCAGCAGGCGACTGGAGGGACAGGGGAATTCACCCCTCCACTTT. Translation: CASRRLEGQGNSPLHF.

Notes on this clonotype: It is likely a read error, because the conserved phenylalanine at the end of the CDR3 is missing. This chain joins TRBV6-6 and TRBJ2-3; the D call may be TRBD1 or TRBD2 (5 bases each). Per the germline V gene, CDR1 is MNHNY and CDR2 is SVGAGI (reference sequence). The CDR3 is made up of 12 amino acids. Trimming took 6 bases from V and 10 from J, leaving 14 bases between them. This chain's CDR3 is CASSDPGPPQYV. The DNA of the CDR3 is TGTGCCAGCAGCGATCCGGGGCCTCCGCAGTATGTT.

J is TRBJ1-3 and V is TRBV9; D unclear. The ends were cut back, 2 bases at V and 0 bases at J, with 6 bases in the middle. From germline, CDR1 is SGDLS and CDR2 YYNGEE. This CDR3 has 14 residues. The CDR3 nucleotides are TGTGCCAGCAGCGTTGGCAGCTCTGGAAACACCATATATTTT. Translating gives CASSVGSSGNTIYF. The full variable domain, its missing parts supplied by reference TRBV9 and TRBJ1-3, is DSGVTQTPKHLITATGQRVTLRCSPRSGDLSVYWYQQSLDQGLQFLIQYYNGEERAKGNILERFSAQQFPDLHSELNLSSLELGDSALYFCASSVGSSGNTIYFGEGSWLTVV.

This clonotype was counted between two and nine times. The chain uses TRBV12-3 or TRBV12-4 and TRBJ2-5; tentative D call: TRBD2 (5 bases). CDR3 length equals 14 residues. The V and J ends lost 6 bases and 2 bases respectively, with 13 bases between them. CDR3 residues: CASRKTGIQETQYF. Written as DNA, the CDR3 is TGTGCCAGCAGAAAAACCGGGATACAAGAGACCCAGTACTTC.

This clonotype was counted ten times or more. The rearrangement links TRBV6-6 to TRBJ2-3; D gene ambiguous. CDR3 length: 17 residues. V lost 2 bases to trimming and J lost 2 bases, with 17 bases between them. Germline CDR1 is MNHNY and CDR2 is SVGAGI (reference sequence). The CDR3 bases are TGTGCCAGCAGTTACCTTATTGAGGTGCGCGTCACAGATACGCAGTATTTT. Translation: CASSYLIEVRVTDTQYF.

The chain combines TRBV29-1 with TRBJ1-1; 10 nucleotides line up with TRBD1. Germline trimming cut 4 bases from V and 7 bases from J; bases unmatched to any gene: 9. CDR1 is SQVTM and CDR2 is ANQGSEA in the germline V gene. The CDR3 covers 14 residues. The CDR3 is CSVAGQGIWNEAFF. The CDR3 DNA reads TGCAGCGTTGCGGGACAGGGGATTTGGAATGAAGCTTTCTTT.

Comments on this clonotype: This may be a read error: a much more frequent sequence differs by one nucleotide. The rearrangement uses TRBV25-1 and TRBJ2-7, with D possibly TRBD1 on 5 matching bases. Germline CDR1 MGHDK, CDR2 SYGVNS. V dropped 1 base and J dropped 0 bases, with 13 bases sitting between them. The CDR3 spans 16 residues. CDR3 protein: CASSELKTATSYEQYF. Here the CDR3 DNA reads TGTGCCAGCAGTGAATTAAAGACAGCCACCTCCTACGAGCAGTACTTC.

The chain has TRBV28 and TRBJ2-3; 9 nucleotides line up with TRBD2. Trimming cost V 6 bases and J 4 bases; bases outside gene matches: 8. Per the germline V gene, CDR1 is MDHEN and CDR2 is SYDVKM. There are 15 residues in the CDR3. The DNA of the CDR3 is TGTGCCAGCAGCTTTAGCGGGAGAGGCCCAGATACGCAGTATTTT. As protein: CASSFSGRGPDTQYF. Together with reference TRBV28 and TRBJ2-3, the CDR3 gives the full variable domain: DVKVTQSSRYLVKRTGEKVFLECVQDMDHENMFWYRQDPGLGLRLIYFSYDVKMKEKGDIPEGYSVSREKKERFSLILESASTNQTSMYLCASSFSGRGPDTQYFGPGTRLTVL.

The chain couples TRBV20-1 to TRBJ2-1, with D tentatively TRBD2 (6 bases). There are 12 residues in the CDR3. Germline lookup yields CDR1 DFQATT and CDR2 SNEGSKA (reference sequence). The germline V and J ends were trimmed by 0 bases and 9 bases, with 9 bases remaining between them. The CDR3, as DNA: TGCAGTGCTAGAGATAGCGGTTTTGAGCAGTTCTTC. This sequence encodes CSARDSGFEQFF.

This clonotype was seen only a few times. V gene TRBV7-9 combines with J gene TRBJ2-7; D is undetermined. Germline CDR1 is SEHNR and CDR2 is FQNEAQ (reference sequence). V shed 1 base and J shed 5 bases, with 12 bases lying between them. This CDR3 comprises 14 residues. The CDR3 sequence is CASSLVAGSDEQYF. In DNA, the CDR3 is TGTGCCAGCAGCTTAGTAGCCGGTTCCGACGAGCAGTACTTC.

The CDR3 DNA reads as TGTGCCAGCAGCTCCCGACTAGCGGAGGGGGGAGATACGCAGTATTTT. Translation: CASSSRLAEGGDTQYF. The chain links TRBV7-6 to TRBJ2-3; 9 bases agree with TRBD2. The CDR3 is 16 residues long. Germline values: CDR1 SGHVS, CDR2 FNYEAQ. V trimming: 4 bases; J trimming: 5 bases; junction bases outside the gene matches: 10.

The V gene is TRBV5-1, the J gene TRBJ1-1; possible D gene TRBD1, 5 bases. The CDR3 spans 14 residues. CDR1 and CDR2 (germline): SGHRS, YFSETQ. V lost 4 bases, J lost 4 bases, and 14 bases lay in between. The CDR3 loop reads CASSQAGLVTEAFF. CDR3 sequence (DNA): TGCGCCAGCAGCCAAGCAGGGTTGGTCACTGAAGCTTTCTTT.

This clonotype showed up just a few times. CDR3 in DNA: TGCAGTGCTAGAGATCTGGCAGGCAGGGAGCAGTACTTC. Amino acid sequence: CSARDLAGREQYF. The rearrangement joins TRBV20-1 to TRBJ2-7; D call uncertain. The germline V gene has CDR1 DFQATT and CDR2 SNEGSKA (reference sequence). The V end lost 0 bases, the J end lost 7 bases, and 13 bases lay between the germline ends. The CDR3 runs 13 residues.

The chain uses TRBV7-2 and TRBJ2-1; 12 positions agree with TRBD2. From germline, CDR1 is SGHTA and CDR2 FQGNSA. This CDR3 has 16 residues. The ends lost 2 bases at V and 7 bases at J; junction bases unmatched: 6. The CDR3 reads CASSLLAGGVGNEQFF. The DNA of the CDR3 is TGTGCCAGCAGCTTACTAGCGGGAGGGGTAGGAAATGAGCAGTTCTTC.

In its sample, this clonotype was seen once. The V call is TRBV4-3, the J call TRBJ2-7, with TRBD2 identical over 8 bases. The CDR3 consists of 15 residues. V lost 4 bases to trimming and J lost 5 bases; unmatched junction nucleotides: 10. The germline CDR1 and CDR2 sequences are LGHNA and YSLEER. The CDR3: CASSLDSGKNDEQYF. The CDR3 coding sequence is TGCGCCAGCAGCCTAGATAGCGGGAAGAACGACGAGCAGTACTTC.

This clonotype appeared a few times. The chain couples TRBV7-2 to TRBJ2-1, with 7 bases identical to TRBD1. The J call is uncertain, as TRBJ2-5 better fits the DNA end. The CDR3 runs 15 residues. The germline gives CDR1 SGHTA, CDR2 FQGNSA. CDR3 loop: CASSFHRGEGETQYF. The CDR3 nucleotides read TGTGCCAGCAGCTTTCACAGGGGAGAAGGGGAGACCCAGTACTTC.

There are a few counts of this clonotype. Germline and junction disagree at one end, which may indicate a read error. The chain joins TRBV27 to TRBJ2-3; no reliable D call. From germline, CDR1 is MNHEY and CDR2 SMNVEV (reference sequence). There are 12 residues in the CDR3. In DNA form, the CDR3 reads TGTGCCAGCAGTTTACCTGGCTCTTGGCAACATTTT. Its translation is CASSLPGSWQHF.

Concerning this clonotype: The CDR3 ends on some other residue instead of the conserved phenylalanine or tryptophan, so this is likely a read error. The DNA of the CDR3 is TGCGCCAGCAGCCCGACGGGGAACTATGACTACACCATC. Translated: CASSPTGNYDYTI. V is TRBV5-1 and J is TRBJ1-2; D gene ambiguous. Germline lookup yields CDR1 SGHRS and CDR2 YFSETQ. CDR3 length: 13 amino acids.

This sequence joins TRBV5-1 and TRBJ2-1, with D possibly TRBD2 on 6 matching bases. This CDR3 is 14 amino acids long. The germline gives CDR1 SGHRS, CDR2 YFSETQ. Trimming shortened V by 5 bases and J by 1 base, and 10 bases separated the two germline ends. The CDR3 DNA follows: TGCGCCAGCAGTATAGCGGAGTCCTACAATGAGCAGTTCTTC. It is translated as CASSIAESYNEQFF.

The chain couples TRBV29-1 to TRBJ2-3, with 13 nucleotides matching TRBD2. Germline trimming cut 7 bases from V and 8 bases from J; bases unmatched to any gene: 15. Germline values: CDR1 SQVTM, CDR2 ANQGSEA. The CDR3 spans 16 residues. CDR3 in DNA: TGCAGCGATTTCCGGGGACTAGCGGGACCCAAGGGTACGCAGTATTTT. It encodes CSDFRGLAGPKGTQYF.